One sample yielded the 16 T cell receptor beta chains listed below, sequenced in a study of T-cell reconstitution after alpha-beta-depleted transplantation in children. Unique molecular identifiers were incorporated into the prepared TCRbeta library. A single record per CDR3 protein comes from TCRdb applying MiXCR to the PCR reads. The table includes fewer than 700,000 distinct CDR3 sequences, roughly 13% detected once. Sequenced here: PBMCs, mostly from graft donor cells, sampled 360 days after TCRalphabeta/CD19-depleted stem cell transplant. All receptors derive from a male patient between 10 and 17 years old who had a stem cell transplant for acute myeloid leukemia, so the T cells may come from the graft donor.

This clonotype turned up a few times. The rearrangement links TRBV12-3 or TRBV12-4 to TRBJ2-1; TRBD1 might be the D (6 bases). This CDR3 contains 12 residues. Trimming pared 4 bases from V and 14 bases from J, leaving 15 bases between. The CDR3 sequence is CASSSTGYDEFF. The CDR3 coding sequence is TGTGCCAGCAGTTCCACAGGGTACGACGAGTTCTTC.

This chain connects TRBV18 to TRBJ2-3; D gene uncertain. This CDR3 is built from 16 residues. CDR1 is KGHSH, CDR2 LQKENI, per germline. Trimming stripped 0 bases from V and 2 bases from J, with 12 bases between. CDR3 sequence (DNA): TGTGCCAGCTCACCACCGTACGGAAAGCTCACAGATACGCAGTATTTT. Its protein is CASSPPYGKLTDTQYF.

The chain couples TRBV27 to TRBJ2-7; 11 nucleotides align to TRBD2. The germline V gene has CDR1 MNHEY and CDR2 SMNVEV (reference sequence). V was clipped by 8 bases and J by 4 bases; unmatched bases: 10. CDR3 length: 15 amino acids. CDR3 nucleotides: TGTGCCAGCGGCCGGGCTAGCGGGAGGACTTACGAGCAGTACTTC. Amino acid sequence: CASGRASGRTYEQYF.

The chain has TRBV28 and TRBJ1-1; D gene unclear. The CDR3 loop spans 12 amino acids. Germline V lookup: CDR1 MDHEN, CDR2 SYDVKM. V was trimmed by 3 bases and J by 12 bases, leaving 14 bases between them. CDR3 in DNA: TGTGCCAGCAGTTTTCGGTTAGGGATCACTTTCTTT. Encoded protein: CASSFRLGITFF.

There are a few counts of this clonotype. This chain links TRBV29-1 with TRBJ2-3; D may be TRBD1 (7 bases). This CDR3 has 16 residues. The ends were cut back, 7 bases at V and 0 bases at J, with 20 bases in the middle. CDR1 and CDR2 from the germline V gene are SQVTM and ANQGSEA. CDR3 bases: TGCAGCGCCGATAAAGTGACAGGGACTAGCACAGATACGCAGTATTTT. This encodes CSADKVTGTSTDTQYF.

The sample holds many counts of this clonotype. CDR3 sequence: CASSQGGAWGPLFF. The CDR3 nucleotides read TGTGCCAGCAGCCAAGGGGGAGCGTGGGGCCCCCTGTTCTTC. This chain joins TRBV14 and TRBJ2-1, with D perhaps matching TRBD1 or TRBD2 (5 bases each). V lost 1 base and J lost 15, with 19 bases in between. Germline V lookup: CDR1 SGHDN, CDR2 FVKESK. CDR3 length: 14 amino acids.

This clonotype was observed a handful of times. The V gene is TRBV28, the J gene TRBJ2-1; TRBD1 matches at 10 bases. The V and J ends lost 6 bases and 4 bases, in that order; junction bases with no gene match: 6. This CDR3 contains 15 residues. Per germline, CDR1 MDHEN and CDR2 SYDVKM. The CDR3 spells CASRVRDRGYNEQFF. CDR3 nucleotide sequence: TGTGCCAGCAGGGTGAGGGACAGGGGATACAATGAGCAGTTCTTC.

Note on this clonotype: A much larger clone is a single base away; this may be a read error. V and J are TRBV21-1 and TRBJ2-1. TRBV21-1 is recorded as a pseudogene. There are 14 residues in the CDR3. The CDR3 DNA sequence: TGTGCCAGCAGCAAAGTTGAGACGATCAATGAGCAGTTCTTC. Translation: CASSKVETINEQFF.

In this sample, this clonotype turned up many times. The chain combines TRBV7-9 with TRBJ2-5; D is possibly TRBD2 (6 bases). This CDR3 region has 14 residues. V lost 3 bases, J lost 5 bases, and 13 bases lay in between. Germline CDR1 SEHNR, CDR2 FQNEAQ (reference sequence). As DNA, the CDR3 is TGTGCCAGCAGCTTCCCGGGAGTAGTGGAGACCCAGTACTTC. This encodes CASSFPGVVETQYF. The full variable domain, with the rest looked up from reference TRBV7-9 and TRBJ2-5, is DTGVSQNPRHKITKRGQNVTFRCDPISEHNRLYWYRQTLGQGPEFLTYFQNEAQLEKSRLLSDRFSAERPKGSFSTLEIQRTEQGDSAMYLCASSFPGVVETQYFGPGTRLLVL.

The rearrangement joins TRBV14 to TRBJ2-3; no clear D gene. In germline, CDR1 is SGHDN, CDR2 FVKESK. The CDR3 contains 17 residues. The V and J ends lost 2 bases and 2 bases respectively, with 17 bases between them. CDR3 sequence (DNA): TGTGCCAGCAGCCAAAACCCGGCCGGTCTCCTCACAGATACGCAGTATTTT. Residues: CASSQNPAGLLTDTQYF.

The chain employs TRBV20-1 and TRBJ2-3; D gene ambiguous. Per germline, CDR1 DFQATT and CDR2 SNEGSKA (reference sequence). V dropped 5 bases and J dropped 0 bases, with 24 bases sitting between them. The CDR3 extends over 18 amino acids. This CDR3 reads CSALLAPGRRMSTDTQYF. The CDR3 coding sequence is TGCAGTGCTCTCCTTGCTCCCGGACGGCGGATGAGCACAGATACGCAGTATTTT.

Remarks on this clonotype: A much more abundant neighbour one base away suggests this may be a read error. The chain joins TRBV6-1 to TRBJ2-1; D gene ambiguous. In germline, CDR1 is MNHNS, CDR2 SASEGT. The CDR3 extends over 14 amino acids. Here the CDR3 DNA reads TGTTCCAGCTCCCTGTCCAGCTCCTACAATGAGCAGTTCTTC. Translation: CSSSLSSSYNEQFF.

This clonotype was recorded many times. V usage is TRBV11-3 and J usage is TRBJ2-4; 10 bases line up with TRBD2. V was clipped by 3 bases and J by 3 bases; unmatched bases: 11. The CDR3 totals 18 residues. Germline lookup yields CDR1 SGHNT and CDR2 YENEEA. CDR3 nucleotide sequence: TGTGCCAGCAGCTTTGGCCTAGCGGGAGTTTTCGGCAAAAACATTCAGTACTTC. This codes for CASSFGLAGVFGKNIQYF.

This clonotype came up many times. V is TRBV29-1 and J is TRBJ2-4; D call uncertain. In germline, CDR1 is SQVTM, CDR2 ANQGSEA. V lost 2 bases and J lost 0, with 5 bases in between. The CDR3 is made up of 13 amino acids. In nucleotides, the CDR3 is TGCAGCGTTGAACCTCTAGCCAAAAACATTCAGTACTTC. Translation gives CSVEPLAKNIQYF.

The gene calls are TRBV20-1 and TRBJ2-1; D not resolved. V lost 1 base and J 0 bases, leaving 16 bases between the germline ends. CDR1 DFQATT and CDR2 SNEGSKA come from the germline V gene (reference sequence). The CDR3 covers 17 residues. This CDR3 reads CSARVSGLRSSYNEQFF. CDR3 DNA sequence: TGCAGTGCTAGAGTCTCCGGGCTGAGGAGCTCCTACAATGAGCAGTTCTTC.

This clonotype was seen more than once but under ten times. The CDR3: CSAPDRTSQPQHF. The CDR3 DNA is TGCAGTGCCCCCGACAGGACCTCTCAGCCCCAGCATTTT. The rearrangement joins TRBV20-1 to TRBJ1-5, with TRBD1 as a possible D gene (6 bases). With 6 bases removed from V and 6 bases from J, the gap between germline ends came to 15 bases. Germline-derived CDR1 and CDR2 are DFQATT and SNEGSKA (reference sequence). The CDR3 is 13 amino acids.